This T cell receptor beta chain was obtained from a study of cytomegalovirus exposure and HLA in healthy donors. Study-wide results and limits: According to the study, 160 or so TCR beta chains were cytomegalovirus-associated.

Use of 60 Vbeta and 13 Jbeta primers characterized the PCR. The table came from immunoSEQ multiplex PCR; TCRdb's copy has only in-frame clones and leaves some out. The table has around 150,000 clones, less than 85% seen once. This CDR3 has 17 residues. J was trimmed by 3 bases and V by 5 bases; bases with no gene match: 8. Germline values: CDR1 SGHVS, CDR2 FNYEAQ. In regard to this clone: Its target is not known.

The chain is built from TRBV7-6 and TRBJ2-2; the match to TRBD1 covers 11 bases. This sequence was found in a man in his forties in good health and CMV-seropositive. The sequenced material came from PBMCs. The CDR3 loop is CASSPGQGARYTGELFF. CDR3 in DNA: TGTGCCAGCAGCCCCGGACAGGGGGCACGGTACACCGGGGAGCTGTTTTTT.